The source of this T cell receptor beta chain is a study of blood T cell repertoires in COVID-19. Study-level information: PBMCs, B-cell-depleted T cells, or T cells provided the cDNA or gDNA that made up the material.

The CDR3 is 11 residues long. V shed 10 bases, J shed 1 base, and the junction held 0 bases outside the gene matches. The germline V gene encodes CDR1 MDHEN and CDR2 SYDVKM. TCRdb keeps only in-frame clones here, not all; method: immunoSEQ multiplex PCR. The data hold roughly 200,000 clones, with about 84% observed a single time. Seattle enrolled patients during active infection and tracked them longitudinally. The receptor's source is a person aged 70 to 79 with COVID-19, enrolled during active disease. Sequenced input: peripheral blood. V is TRBV28 and J is TRBJ1-1, with TRBD1 matching 7 bases. Written as DNA, the CDR3 is TGTGCCACAGGGGGGAACACTGAAGCTTTCTTT. Protein product: CATGGNTEAFF.